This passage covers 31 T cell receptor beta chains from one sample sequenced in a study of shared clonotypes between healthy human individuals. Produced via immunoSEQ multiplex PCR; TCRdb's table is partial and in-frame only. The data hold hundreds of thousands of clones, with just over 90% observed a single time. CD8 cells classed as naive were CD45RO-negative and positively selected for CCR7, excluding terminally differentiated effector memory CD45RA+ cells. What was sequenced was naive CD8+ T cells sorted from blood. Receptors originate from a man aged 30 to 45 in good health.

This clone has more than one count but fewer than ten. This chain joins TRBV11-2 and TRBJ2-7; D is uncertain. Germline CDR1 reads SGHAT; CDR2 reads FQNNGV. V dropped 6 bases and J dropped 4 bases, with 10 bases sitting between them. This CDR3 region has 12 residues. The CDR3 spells CASSTQLYEQYF. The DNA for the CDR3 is TGTGCCAGCAGTACCCAACTGTACGAGCAGTACTTC. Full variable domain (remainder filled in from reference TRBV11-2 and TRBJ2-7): EAGVAQSPRYKIIEKRQSVAFWCNPISGHATLYWYQQILGQGPKLLIQFQNNGVVDDSQLPKDRFSAERLKGVDSTLKIQPAKLEDSAVYLCASSTQLYEQYFGPGTRLTVT.

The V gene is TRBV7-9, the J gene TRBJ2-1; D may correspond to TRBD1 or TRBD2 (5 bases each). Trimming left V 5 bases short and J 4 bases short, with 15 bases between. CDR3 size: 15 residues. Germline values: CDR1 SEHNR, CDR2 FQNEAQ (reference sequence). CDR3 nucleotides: TGTGCCAGCAGCAACAAGGGACCCGTATACAATGAGCAGTTCTTC. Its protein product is CASSNKGPVYNEQFF.

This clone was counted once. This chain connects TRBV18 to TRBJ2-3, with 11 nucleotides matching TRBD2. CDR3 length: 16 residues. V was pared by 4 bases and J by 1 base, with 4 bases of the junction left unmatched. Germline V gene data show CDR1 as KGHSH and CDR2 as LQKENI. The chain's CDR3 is CASSRSGRVGTDTQYF. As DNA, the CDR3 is TGTGCCAGCTCACGTAGCGGGAGGGTAGGCACAGATACGCAGTATTTT.

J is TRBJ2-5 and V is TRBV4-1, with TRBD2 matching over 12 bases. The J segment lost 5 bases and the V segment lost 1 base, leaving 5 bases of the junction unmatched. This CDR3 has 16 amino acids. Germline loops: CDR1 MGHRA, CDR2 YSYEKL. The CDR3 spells CASSQGSSGRGETQYF. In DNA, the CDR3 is TGCGCCAGCAGCCAAGGGTCTAGCGGGAGGGGGGAGACCCAGTACTTC.

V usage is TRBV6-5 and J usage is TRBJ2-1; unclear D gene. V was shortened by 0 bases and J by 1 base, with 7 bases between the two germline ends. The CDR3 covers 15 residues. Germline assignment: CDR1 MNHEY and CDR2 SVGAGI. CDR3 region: CASSYSRLSYNEQFF. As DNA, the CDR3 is TGTGCCAGCAGTTACTCGAGACTTTCCTACAATGAGCAGTTCTTC.

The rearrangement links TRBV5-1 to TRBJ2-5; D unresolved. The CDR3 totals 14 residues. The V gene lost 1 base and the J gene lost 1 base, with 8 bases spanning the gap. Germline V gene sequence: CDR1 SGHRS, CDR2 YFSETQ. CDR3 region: CASSLLGPQETQYF. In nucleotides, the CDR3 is TGCGCCAGCAGCTTGTTGGGCCCCCAAGAGACCCAGTACTTC.

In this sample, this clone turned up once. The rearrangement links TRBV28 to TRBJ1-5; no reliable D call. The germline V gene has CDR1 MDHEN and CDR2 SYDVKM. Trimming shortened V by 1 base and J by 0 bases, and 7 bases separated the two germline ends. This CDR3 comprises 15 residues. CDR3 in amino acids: CASSLLGHSNQPQHF. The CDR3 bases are TGTGCCAGCAGTTTATTGGGCCATAGCAATCAGCCCCAGCATTTT.

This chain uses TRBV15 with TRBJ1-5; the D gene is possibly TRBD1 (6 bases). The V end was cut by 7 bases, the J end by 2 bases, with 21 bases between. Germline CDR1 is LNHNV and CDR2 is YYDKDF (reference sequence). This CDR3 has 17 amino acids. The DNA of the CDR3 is TGTGCCACCACTCACCCCTATTCGGGGGCCCGCAATCAGCCCCAGCATTTT. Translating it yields CATTHPYSGARNQPQHF.

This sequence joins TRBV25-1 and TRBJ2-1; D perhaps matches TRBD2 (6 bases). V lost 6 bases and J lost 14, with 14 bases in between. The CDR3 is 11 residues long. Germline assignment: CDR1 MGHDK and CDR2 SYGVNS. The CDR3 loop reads CASRAGTREFF. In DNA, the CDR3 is TGTGCCAGCAGAGCCGGGACTCGGGAGTTCTTC.

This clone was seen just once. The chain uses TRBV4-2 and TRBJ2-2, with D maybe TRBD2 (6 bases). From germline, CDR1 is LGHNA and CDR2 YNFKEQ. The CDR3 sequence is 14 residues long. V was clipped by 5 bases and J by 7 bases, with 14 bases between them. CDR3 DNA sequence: TGTGCCAGCAGCTTGCTAGCGAGCCACGGGGAGCTGTTTTTT. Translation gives CASSLLASHGELFF.

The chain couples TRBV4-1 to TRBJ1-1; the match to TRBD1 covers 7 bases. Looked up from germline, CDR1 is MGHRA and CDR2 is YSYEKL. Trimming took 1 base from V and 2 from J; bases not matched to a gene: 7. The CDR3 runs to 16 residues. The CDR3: CASSQVLGQANTEAFF. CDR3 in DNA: TGCGCCAGCAGCCAAGTCCTCGGACAGGCAAACACTGAAGCTTTCTTT.

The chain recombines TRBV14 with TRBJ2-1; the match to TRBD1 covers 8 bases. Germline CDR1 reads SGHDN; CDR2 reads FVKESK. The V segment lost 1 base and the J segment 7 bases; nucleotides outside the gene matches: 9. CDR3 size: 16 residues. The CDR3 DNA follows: TGTGCCAGCAGCCAAGTAGGGCGGACAGGGCGTAATGAGCAGTTCTTC. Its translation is CASSQVGRTGRNEQFF.

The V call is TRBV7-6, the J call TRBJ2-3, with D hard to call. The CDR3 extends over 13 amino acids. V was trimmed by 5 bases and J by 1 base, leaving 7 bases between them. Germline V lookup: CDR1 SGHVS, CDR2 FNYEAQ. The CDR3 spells CASSAPGTDTQYF. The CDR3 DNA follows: TGTGCCAGCAGCGCGCCGGGCACAGATACGCAGTATTTT.

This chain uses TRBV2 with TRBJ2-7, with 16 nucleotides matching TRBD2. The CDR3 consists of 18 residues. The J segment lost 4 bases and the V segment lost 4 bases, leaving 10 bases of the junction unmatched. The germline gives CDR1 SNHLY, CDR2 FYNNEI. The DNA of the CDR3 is TGTGCCAGCAGTGGACCGGGACTAGCGGGAGGGCCCTCGTACGAGCAGTACTTC. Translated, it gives CASSGPGLAGGPSYEQYF.

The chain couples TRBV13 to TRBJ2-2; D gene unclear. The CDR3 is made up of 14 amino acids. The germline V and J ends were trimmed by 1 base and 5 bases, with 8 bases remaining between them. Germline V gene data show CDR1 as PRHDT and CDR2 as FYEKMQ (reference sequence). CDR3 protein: CASSLERLTGELFF. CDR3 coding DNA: TGTGCCAGCAGCTTAGAGAGGTTAACCGGGGAGCTGTTTTTT.

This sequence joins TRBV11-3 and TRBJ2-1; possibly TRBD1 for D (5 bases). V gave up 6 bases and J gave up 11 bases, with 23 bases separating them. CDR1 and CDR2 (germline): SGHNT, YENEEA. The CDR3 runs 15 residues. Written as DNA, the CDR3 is TGTGCCAGCAGTCAAGACTCAGGGATGAGTTGGCAGCAGTTCTTC. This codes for CASSQDSGMSWQQFF.

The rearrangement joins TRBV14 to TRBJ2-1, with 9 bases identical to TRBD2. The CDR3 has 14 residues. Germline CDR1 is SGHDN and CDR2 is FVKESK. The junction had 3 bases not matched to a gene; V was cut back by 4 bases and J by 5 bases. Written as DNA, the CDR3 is TGTGCCAGCAGCCTGGGGACTAGCAACAATGAGCAGTTCTTC. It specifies CASSLGTSNNEQFF.

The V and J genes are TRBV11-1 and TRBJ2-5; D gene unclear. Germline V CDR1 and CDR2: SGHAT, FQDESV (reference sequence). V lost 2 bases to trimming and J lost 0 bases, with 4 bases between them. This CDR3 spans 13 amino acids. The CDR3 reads CASSLQDQETQYF. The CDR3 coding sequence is TGTGCCAGCAGCTTACAGGACCAAGAGACCCAGTACTTC. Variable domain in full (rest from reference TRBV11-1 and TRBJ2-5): EAEVAQSPRYKITEKSQAVAFWCDPISGHATLYWYRQILGQGPELLVQFQDESVVDDSQLPKDRFSAERLKGVDSTLKIQPAELGDSAMYLCASSLQDQETQYFGPGTRLLVL.

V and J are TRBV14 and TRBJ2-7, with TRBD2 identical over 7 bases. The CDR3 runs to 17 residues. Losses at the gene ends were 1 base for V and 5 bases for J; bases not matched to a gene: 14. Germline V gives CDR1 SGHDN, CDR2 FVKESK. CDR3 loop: CASSQVTAGSPSDEQYF. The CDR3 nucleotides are TGTGCCAGCAGCCAAGTAACAGCGGGAAGCCCCTCGGACGAGCAGTACTTC.

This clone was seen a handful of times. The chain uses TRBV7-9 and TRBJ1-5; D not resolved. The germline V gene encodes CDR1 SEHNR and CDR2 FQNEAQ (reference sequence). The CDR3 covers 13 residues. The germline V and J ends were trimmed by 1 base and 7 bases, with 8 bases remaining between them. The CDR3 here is CASSLVVSQPQHF. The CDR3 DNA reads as TGTGCCAGCAGCTTAGTGGTCAGCCAGCCCCAGCATTTT.

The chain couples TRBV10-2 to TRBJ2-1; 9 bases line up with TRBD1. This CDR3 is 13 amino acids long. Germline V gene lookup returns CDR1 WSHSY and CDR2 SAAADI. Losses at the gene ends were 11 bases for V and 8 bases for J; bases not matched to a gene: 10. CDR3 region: CAGGQGIRDEQFF. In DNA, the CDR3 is TGCGCCGGGGGACAGGGAATTCGTGATGAGCAGTTCTTC.

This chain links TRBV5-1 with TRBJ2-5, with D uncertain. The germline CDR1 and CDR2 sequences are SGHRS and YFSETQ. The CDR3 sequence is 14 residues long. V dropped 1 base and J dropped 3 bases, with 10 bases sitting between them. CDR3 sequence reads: CASSLFMPEETQYF. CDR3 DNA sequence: TGCGCCAGCAGCTTGTTTATGCCGGAAGAGACCCAGTACTTC.

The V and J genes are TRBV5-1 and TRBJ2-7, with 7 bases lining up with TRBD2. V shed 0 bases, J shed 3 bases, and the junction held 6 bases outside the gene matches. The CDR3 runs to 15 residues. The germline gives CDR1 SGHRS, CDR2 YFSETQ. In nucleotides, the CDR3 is TGCGCCAGCAGCTTGGGGTGGGGAGGGATCTACGAGCAGTACTTC. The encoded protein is CASSLGWGGIYEQYF.

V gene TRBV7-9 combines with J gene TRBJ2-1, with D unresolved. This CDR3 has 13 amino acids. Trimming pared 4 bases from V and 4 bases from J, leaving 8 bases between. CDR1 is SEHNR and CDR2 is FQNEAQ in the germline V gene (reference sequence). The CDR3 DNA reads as TGTGCCAGCAGCTCGACAACTTACAATGAGCAGTTCTTC. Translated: CASSSTTYNEQFF.

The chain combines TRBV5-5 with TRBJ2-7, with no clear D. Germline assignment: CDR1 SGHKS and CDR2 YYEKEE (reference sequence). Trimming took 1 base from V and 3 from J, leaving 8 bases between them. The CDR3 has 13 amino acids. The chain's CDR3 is CASSLRPRYEQYF. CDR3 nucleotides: TGTGCCAGCAGCTTGAGACCTCGCTACGAGCAGTACTTC.

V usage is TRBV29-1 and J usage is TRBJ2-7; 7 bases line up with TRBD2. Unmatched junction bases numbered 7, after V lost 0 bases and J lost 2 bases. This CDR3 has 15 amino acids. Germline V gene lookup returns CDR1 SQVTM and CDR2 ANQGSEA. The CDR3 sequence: CSVEEGGSETYEQYF. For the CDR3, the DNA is TGCAGCGTTGAAGAGGGGGGGTCGGAAACCTACGAGCAGTACTTC.

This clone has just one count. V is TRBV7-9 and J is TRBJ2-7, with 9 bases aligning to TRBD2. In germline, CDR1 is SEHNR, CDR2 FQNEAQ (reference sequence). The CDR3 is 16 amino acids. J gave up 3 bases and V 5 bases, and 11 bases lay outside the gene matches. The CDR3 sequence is CASSVSRGSGSYEQYF. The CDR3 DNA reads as TGTGCCAGCAGCGTAAGCCGTGGTAGCGGGAGCTACGAGCAGTACTTC.

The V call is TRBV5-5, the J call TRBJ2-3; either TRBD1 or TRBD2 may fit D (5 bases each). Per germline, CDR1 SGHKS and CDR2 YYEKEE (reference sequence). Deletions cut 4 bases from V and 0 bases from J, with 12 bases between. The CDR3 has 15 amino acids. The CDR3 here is CASSRGTTSTDTQYF. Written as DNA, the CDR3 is TGTGCCAGCAGCAGAGGGACCACTAGCACAGATACGCAGTATTTT.

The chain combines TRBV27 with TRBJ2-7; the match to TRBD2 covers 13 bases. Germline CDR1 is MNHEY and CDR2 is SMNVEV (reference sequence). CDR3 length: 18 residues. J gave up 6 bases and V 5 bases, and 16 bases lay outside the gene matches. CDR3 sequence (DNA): TGTGCCAGCAGTCCAGGGGGGGCCGGACTAGCGGGAGCGGGCGAGCAGTACTTC. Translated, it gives CASSPGGAGLAGAGEQYF.

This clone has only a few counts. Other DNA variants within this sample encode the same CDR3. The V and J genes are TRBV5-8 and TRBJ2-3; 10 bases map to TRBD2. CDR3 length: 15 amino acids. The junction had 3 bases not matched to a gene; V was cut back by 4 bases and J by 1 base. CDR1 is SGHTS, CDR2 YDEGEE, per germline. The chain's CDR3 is CASSPGTSGTDTQYF. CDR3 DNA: TGTGCCAGCAGCCCCGGGACTAGCGGCACAGATACGCAGTATTTT.

This chain's CDR3 is CASTPGTSGFTEQFF. CDR3 bases: TGTGCCAGCACCCCTGGGACTAGCGGGTTCACTGAGCAGTTCTTC. This chain connects TRBV7-7 to TRBJ2-1; 12 bases fit TRBD2. Germline V gives CDR1 SSHAT, CDR2 FNYEAQ (reference sequence). V dropped 7 bases and J dropped 9; count of bases not matched to a gene: 10. This CDR3 has 15 amino acids.